The entry that follows covers one TCR beta chain sequence. A single base separates this from a much larger clone, so it may be a read error. The conserved phenylalanine or tryptophan is not found at the CDR3 terminus, so this likely reflects a read error. TCRdb analysed the multiplex PCR reads with MiXCR anew, one entry per CDR3 protein. The sample gives some 100,000 distinct CDR3 sequences, 20% to 25% of which show up once; around 1.3% is in the top ten. These data come from a study of breast tumors, draining lymph nodes, adjacent tissues. Samples came from axillary lymph nodes draining the breast cancer. Trimming shortened V by 0 bases and J by 6 bases, and 12 bases separated the two germline ends. Germline CDR1 KGHSH, CDR2 LQKENI. The CDR3 totals 14 residues.

This receptor was identified in a female donor with breast cancer. Some clones in this sample may be carry-over from other donors' samples. Material for sequencing was axillary lymph node tissue. V is TRBV18 and J is TRBJ2-7, with D unclear. For the CDR3, the DNA is TGTGCCAGCTCACCACCTTCACGAGCGAGCGAGCAGTACTCC. Its translation: CASSPPSRASEQYS.